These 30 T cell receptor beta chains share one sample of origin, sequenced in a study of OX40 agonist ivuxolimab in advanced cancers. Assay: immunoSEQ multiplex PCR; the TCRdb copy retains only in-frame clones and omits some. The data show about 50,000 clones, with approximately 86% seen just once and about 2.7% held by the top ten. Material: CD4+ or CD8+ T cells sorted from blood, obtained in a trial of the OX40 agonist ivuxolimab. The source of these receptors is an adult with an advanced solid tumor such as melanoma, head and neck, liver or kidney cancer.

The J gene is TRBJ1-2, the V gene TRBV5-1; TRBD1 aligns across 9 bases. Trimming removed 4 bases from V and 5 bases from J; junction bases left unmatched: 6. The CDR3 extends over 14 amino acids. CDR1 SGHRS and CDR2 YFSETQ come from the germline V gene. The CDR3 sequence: CASSPAGTGYGYTF. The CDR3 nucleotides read TGCGCCAGCAGCCCGGCCGGGACAGGGTATGGCTACACCTTC.

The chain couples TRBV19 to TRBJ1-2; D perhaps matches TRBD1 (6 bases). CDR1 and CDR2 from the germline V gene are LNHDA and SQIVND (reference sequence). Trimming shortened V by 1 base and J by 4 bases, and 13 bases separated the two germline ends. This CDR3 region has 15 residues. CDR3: CASSIGGRGSYGYTF. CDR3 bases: TGTGCCAGTAGTATAGGGGGCAGGGGTTCCTATGGCTACACCTTC.

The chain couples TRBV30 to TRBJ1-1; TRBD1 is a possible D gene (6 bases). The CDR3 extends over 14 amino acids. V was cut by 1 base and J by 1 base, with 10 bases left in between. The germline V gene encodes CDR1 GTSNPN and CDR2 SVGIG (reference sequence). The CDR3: CAWSGTGKNTEAFF. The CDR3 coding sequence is TGTGCCTGGAGTGGTACAGGGAAGAACACTGAAGCTTTCTTT.

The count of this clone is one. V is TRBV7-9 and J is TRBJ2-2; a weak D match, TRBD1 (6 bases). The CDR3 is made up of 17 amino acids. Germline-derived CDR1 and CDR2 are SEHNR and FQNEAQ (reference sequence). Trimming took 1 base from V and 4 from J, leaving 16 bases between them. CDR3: CASSLGNSLGATGELFF. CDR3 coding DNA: TGTGCCAGCAGCTTAGGGAATAGCTTGGGGGCCACCGGGGAGCTGTTTTTT.

CDR3 sequence (DNA): TGCGCCAGCAGCCAGGAGGGAATAGTGAACACCGGGGAGCTGTTTTTT. Its protein product is CASSQEGIVNTGELFF. This sequence joins TRBV4-1 and TRBJ2-2, with a possible D match to TRBD2 (6 bases). This CDR3 is 16 amino acids long. Germline lookup yields CDR1 MGHRA and CDR2 YSYEKL. V lost 3 bases and J 1 base, leaving 12 bases between the germline ends.

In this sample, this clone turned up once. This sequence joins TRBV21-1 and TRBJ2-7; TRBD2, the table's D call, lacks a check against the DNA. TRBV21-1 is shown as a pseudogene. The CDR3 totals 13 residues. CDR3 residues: CASSNQRGYEQYF. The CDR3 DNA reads TGTGCCAGCAGCAACCAGCGGGGCTACGAGCAGTACTTC.

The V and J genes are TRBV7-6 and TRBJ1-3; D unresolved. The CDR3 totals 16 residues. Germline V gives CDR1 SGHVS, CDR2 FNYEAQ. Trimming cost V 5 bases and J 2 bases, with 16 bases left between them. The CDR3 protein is CASSPHGRRAGNTIYF. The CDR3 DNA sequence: TGTGCCAGCAGCCCCCACGGCCGTCGTGCTGGAAACACCATATATTTT.

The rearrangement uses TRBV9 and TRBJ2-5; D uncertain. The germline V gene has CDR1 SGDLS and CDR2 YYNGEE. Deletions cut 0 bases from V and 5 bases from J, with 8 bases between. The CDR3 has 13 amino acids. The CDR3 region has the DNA TGTGCCAGCAGCGTAGCTGCCGTTGAGACCCAGTACTTC. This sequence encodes CASSVAAVETQYF.

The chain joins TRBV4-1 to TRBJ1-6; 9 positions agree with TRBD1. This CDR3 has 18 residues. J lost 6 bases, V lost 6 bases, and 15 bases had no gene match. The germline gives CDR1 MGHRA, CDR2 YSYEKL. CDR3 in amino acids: CASSYSMGTGRLNSPLHF. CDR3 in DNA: TGCGCCAGCAGTTACAGTATGGGGACAGGGAGACTTAATTCACCCCTCCACTTT.

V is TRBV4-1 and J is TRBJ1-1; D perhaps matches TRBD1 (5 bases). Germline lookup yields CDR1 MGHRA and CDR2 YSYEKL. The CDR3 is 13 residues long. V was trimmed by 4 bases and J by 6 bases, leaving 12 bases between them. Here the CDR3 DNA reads TGCGCCAGCAGCCCCCGGGGGGGGGCTGAAGCTTTCTTT. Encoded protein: CASSPRGGAEAFF.

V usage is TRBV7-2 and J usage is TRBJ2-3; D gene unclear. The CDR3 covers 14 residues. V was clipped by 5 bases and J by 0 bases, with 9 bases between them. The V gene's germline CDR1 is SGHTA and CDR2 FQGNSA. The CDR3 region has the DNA TGTGCCAGCAGCCTTGCGTCTAGCACAGATACGCAGTATTTT. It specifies CASSLASSTDTQYF.

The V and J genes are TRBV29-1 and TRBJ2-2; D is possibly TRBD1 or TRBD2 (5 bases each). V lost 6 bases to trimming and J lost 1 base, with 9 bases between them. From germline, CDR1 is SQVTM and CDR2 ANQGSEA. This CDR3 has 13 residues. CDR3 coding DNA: TGCAGCGTCCTGGGGGTGAACACCGGGGAGCTGTTTTTT. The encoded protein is CSVLGVNTGELFF.

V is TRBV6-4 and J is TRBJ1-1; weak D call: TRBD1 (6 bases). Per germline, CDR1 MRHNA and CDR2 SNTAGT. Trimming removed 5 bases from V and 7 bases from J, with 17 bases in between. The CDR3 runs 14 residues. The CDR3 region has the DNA TGTGCCAGCAGTCCCGACAGGTCGGGGGGTGAAGCTTTCTTT. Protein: CASSPDRSGGEAFF.

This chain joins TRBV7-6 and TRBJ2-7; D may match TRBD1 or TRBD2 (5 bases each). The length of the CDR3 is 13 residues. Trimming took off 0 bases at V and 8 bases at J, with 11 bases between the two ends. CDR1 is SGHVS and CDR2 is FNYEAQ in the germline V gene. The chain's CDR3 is CASSLAVGEKQYF. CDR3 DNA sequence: TGTGCCAGCAGCTTAGCGGTGGGGGAAAAGCAGTACTTC. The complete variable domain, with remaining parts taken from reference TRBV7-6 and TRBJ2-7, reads GAGVSQSPRYKVTKRGQDVALRCDPISGHVSLYWYRQALGQGPEFLTYFNYEAQQDKSGLPNDRFSAERPEGSISTLTIQRTEQRDSAMYRCASSLAVGEKQYFGPGTRLTVT.

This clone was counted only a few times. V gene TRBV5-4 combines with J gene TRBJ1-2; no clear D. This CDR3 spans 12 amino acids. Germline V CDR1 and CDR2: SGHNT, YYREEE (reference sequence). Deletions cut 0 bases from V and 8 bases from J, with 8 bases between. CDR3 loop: CASSLDSTGYTF. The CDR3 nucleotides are TGTGCCAGCAGCTTGGACAGTACCGGCTACACCTTC.

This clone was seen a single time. The CDR3 bases are TGTGCCAGCAGCGTAGATGCAGGGGGCCACACCGGGGAGCTGTTTTTT. Encoded protein: CASSVDAGGHTGELFF. The chain couples TRBV9 to TRBJ2-2; 8 nucleotides agree with TRBD1. Germline assignment: CDR1 SGDLS and CDR2 YYNGEE. Germline trimming cut 0 bases from V and 3 bases from J; bases unmatched to any gene: 4. The CDR3 totals 16 residues.

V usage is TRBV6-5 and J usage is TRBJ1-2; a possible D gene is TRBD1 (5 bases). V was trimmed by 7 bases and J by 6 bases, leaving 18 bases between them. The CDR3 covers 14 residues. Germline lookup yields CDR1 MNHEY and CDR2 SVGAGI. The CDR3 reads CASNLYQGGNGYTF. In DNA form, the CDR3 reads TGTGCCAGCAACCTCTACCAGGGAGGAAATGGCTACACCTTC.

This chain's CDR3 is CASKGTGGVRSPLHF. The CDR3 nucleotides read TGCGCCAGCAAGGGCACAGGGGGAGTTCGCTCACCCCTCCACTTT. The chain carries TRBV5-1 and TRBJ1-6, with 8 bases identical to TRBD1. V lost 6 bases to trimming and J lost 10 bases; unmatched junction nucleotides: 12. Germline values: CDR1 SGHRS, CDR2 YFSETQ. This CDR3 has 15 amino acids.

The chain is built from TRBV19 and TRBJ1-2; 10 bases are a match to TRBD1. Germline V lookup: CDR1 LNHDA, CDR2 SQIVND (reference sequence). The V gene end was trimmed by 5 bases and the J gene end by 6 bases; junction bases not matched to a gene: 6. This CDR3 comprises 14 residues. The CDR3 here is CASSLDRGLDGYTF. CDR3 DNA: TGTGCCAGTAGTCTTGACAGGGGGCTGGATGGCTACACCTTC.

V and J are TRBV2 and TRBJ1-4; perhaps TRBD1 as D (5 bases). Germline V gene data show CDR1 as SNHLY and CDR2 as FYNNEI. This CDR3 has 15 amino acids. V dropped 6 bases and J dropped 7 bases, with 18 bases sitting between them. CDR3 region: CASRDIRGGTEKLFF. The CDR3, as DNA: TGTGCCAGCAGGGACATTCGGGGGGGGACTGAAAAACTGTTTTTT. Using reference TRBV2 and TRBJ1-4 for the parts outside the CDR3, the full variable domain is EPEVTQTPSHQVTQMGQEVILRCVPISNHLYFYWYRQILGQKVEFLVSFYNNEISEKSEIFDDQFSVERPDGSNFTLKIRSTKLEDSAMYFCASRDIRGGTEKLFFGSGTQLSVL.

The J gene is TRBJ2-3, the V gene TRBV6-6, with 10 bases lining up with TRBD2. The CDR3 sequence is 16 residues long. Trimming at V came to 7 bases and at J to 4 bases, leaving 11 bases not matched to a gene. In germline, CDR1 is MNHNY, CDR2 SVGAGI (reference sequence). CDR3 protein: CASTPGLAGGSDTQYF. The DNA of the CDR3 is TGTGCCAGCACCCCGGGATTAGCGGGAGGATCAGATACGCAGTATTTT.

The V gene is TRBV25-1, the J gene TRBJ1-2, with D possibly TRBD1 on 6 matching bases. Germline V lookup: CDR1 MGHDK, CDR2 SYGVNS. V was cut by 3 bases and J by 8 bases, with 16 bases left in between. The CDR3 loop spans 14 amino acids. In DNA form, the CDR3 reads TGTGCCAGCAGTGACGAACAGGGCGGGAGAGGCTACACCTTC. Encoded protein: CASSDEQGGRGYTF.

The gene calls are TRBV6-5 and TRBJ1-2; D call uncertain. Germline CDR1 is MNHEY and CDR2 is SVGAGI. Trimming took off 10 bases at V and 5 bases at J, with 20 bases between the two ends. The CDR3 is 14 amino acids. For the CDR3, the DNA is TGTGCCACCTCCCGAAGCCGGGTCCGGTATGGCTACACCTTC. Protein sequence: CATSRSRVRYGYTF.

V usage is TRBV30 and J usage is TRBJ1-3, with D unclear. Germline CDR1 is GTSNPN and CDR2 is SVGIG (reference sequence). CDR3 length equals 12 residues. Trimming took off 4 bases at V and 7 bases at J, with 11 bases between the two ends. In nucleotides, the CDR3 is TGTGCCTGGATTAACGTCGGGAACACCATATATTTT. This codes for CAWINVGNTIYF.

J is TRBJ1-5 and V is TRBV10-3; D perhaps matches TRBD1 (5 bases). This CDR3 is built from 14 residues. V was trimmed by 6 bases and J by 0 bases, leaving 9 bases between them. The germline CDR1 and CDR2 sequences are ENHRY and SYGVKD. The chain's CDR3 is CAIRKDNSNQPQHF. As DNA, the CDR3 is TGTGCCATCAGAAAGGACAATAGCAATCAGCCCCAGCATTTT.

CDR3 nucleotide sequence: TGTGCCAGCAGTTACCCCGGGACAGATGAACATTCACCCCTCCACTTT. Protein product: CASSYPGTDEHSPLHF. The rearrangement uses TRBV6-5 and TRBJ1-6; 7 bases line up with TRBD1. Germline loops: CDR1 MNHEY, CDR2 SVGAGI. Losses at the gene ends were 2 bases for V and 8 bases for J; bases not matched to a gene: 9. CDR3 length: 16 amino acids.

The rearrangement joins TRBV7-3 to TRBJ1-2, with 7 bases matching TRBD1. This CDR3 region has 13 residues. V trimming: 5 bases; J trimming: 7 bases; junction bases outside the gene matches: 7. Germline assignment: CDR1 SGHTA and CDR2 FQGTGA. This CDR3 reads CASSGTTGPGYTF. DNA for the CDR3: TGTGCCAGCAGCGGAACGACAGGGCCTGGCTACACCTTC.

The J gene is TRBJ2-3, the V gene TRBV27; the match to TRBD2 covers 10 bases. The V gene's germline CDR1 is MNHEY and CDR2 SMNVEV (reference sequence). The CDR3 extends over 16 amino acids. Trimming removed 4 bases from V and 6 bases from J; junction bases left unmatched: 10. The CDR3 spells CASSSYLAGALDTQYF. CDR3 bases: TGTGCCAGCAGTTCCTATCTAGCGGGAGCTTTGGATACGCAGTATTTT.

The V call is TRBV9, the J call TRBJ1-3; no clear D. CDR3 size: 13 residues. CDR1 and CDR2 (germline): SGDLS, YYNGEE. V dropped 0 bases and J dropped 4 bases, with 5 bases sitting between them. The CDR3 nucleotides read TGTGCCAGCAGCGTAGATGTGGGAAACACCATATATTTT. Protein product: CASSVDVGNTIYF.

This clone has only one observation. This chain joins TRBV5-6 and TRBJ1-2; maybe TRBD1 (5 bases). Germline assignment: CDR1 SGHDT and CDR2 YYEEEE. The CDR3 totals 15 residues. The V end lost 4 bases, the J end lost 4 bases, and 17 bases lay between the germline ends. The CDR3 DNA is TGTGCCAGCAGCCCTGACAGAGGCCCATTCTATGGCTACACCTTC. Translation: CASSPDRGPFYGYTF.